The sample holds many counts of the clone carrying this T cell receptor beta chain. Its antigen is still unknown. Germline trimming cut 4 bases from V and 7 bases from J; bases unmatched to any gene: 3. The CDR3 covers 13 residues. Library preparation tagged each individual cDNA molecule with a unique molecular identifier. TCRdb re-called the 5' RACE reads with MiXCR, one entry per CDR3 protein. The table has some 150,000 distinct CDR3 sequences, 3.5% to 5% seen once; the top ten hold roughly 1.4%. From whole blood left unfractionated, total RNA was extracted. This sample was included in a study of human T cells and chemical hapten exposure. Background on the study: Small pooled library volume differences mainly caused per-sample TCR yield variation. General study points: No shift was seen in TCRs above 1 in 1000 frequency with DPC sensitization.

V is TRBV12-3 or TRBV12-4 and J is TRBJ1-5; 8 nucleotides agree with TRBD1. The TCR originated in a female donor in good health. CDR3 region: CASSYGQGQPQHF. DNA for the CDR3: TGTGCCAGCAGTTATGGACAGGGCCAGCCCCAGCATTTT.